The subject of this entry is one TCR beta chain. The antigen this receptor binds is unknown. Base qualities are not recorded, but no much larger clone differs from it by a single base. Unstimulated Tregs (CD4+CD25+CD127-), CD4+ non-Tregs (CD4+CD25-), CD4 and CD8 cells were FACS-sorted from thawed PBMCs. Prior to Treg sorting, thawed PBMCs were rested overnight at 37 degrees C with roughly 200 IU/ml IL-2. Healthy control blood was obtained either as purchased buffy coats or from healthy volunteers. Healthy control blood was processed to PBMCs by Ficoll density gradient and cryopreserved, and patient PBMCs were collected before and after transplant. This sample is drawn from a study of Tregs in tolerant kidney transplant recipients (dated by TCRdb to about 2019). For the wider study: The study used TCRbeta sequencing to identify donor-specific regulatory T cells before combined kidney and bone marrow transplantation, then tracked those cells after transplant. In 3 healthy controls, several methods of expanding Tregs specific for an allogeneic donor were compared by TCRbeta repertoire sequencing. Study-level results and caveats: Expanding Tregs with activated donor B cells appeared to identify the most biologically relevant and donor-specific TCRbeta repertoire. Although technical replication error seemed to be minimal, the question of biological reproducibility was not addressed directly. The study was limited by small patient numbers, and the findings need validation in larger populations and under other immunosuppression protocols.

V is reduced by 8 bases and J by 8 bases, leaving a spacing of 13 bases between them. Including cysteine and phenylalanine, the CDR3 has 13 amino acids. CDR3 DNA is the only sequence kept; it has 39 bases, read in frame from the first base. CDR1 and CDR2 are read off the germline V gene as MNHEY and SVGAGI. For TCRbeta CDR3 sequencing, genomic DNA was extracted from sorted cells using the QIAGEN DNeasy Blood and Tissue Kit. High-throughput TCRbeta CDR3 sequencing, including PCR amplification with bias correction and internal controls, was performed commercially through immunoSEQ. On the study's bioinformatics: Unique productive TCRbeta sequences were defined by CDR3 nucleotide sequence where primers matched, and otherwise by CDR3 amino acid sequence together with Vbeta and Jbeta genes. To correct for sorting error, sequences found in more than one sorted population at a frequency ratio of 2:1 or less were discarded, and the remaining shared sequences were assigned to the population with the higher frequency. A sequence counted as donor-reactive if, in CFSE-low cells, the sequence had a frequency of at least 0.01% and was expanded at least 5-fold compared with unstimulated cells. Jensen-Shannon divergence, calculated on the top 100 TCRbeta sequences ranked by frequency, was used to quantify repertoire divergence. For samples with multiple sequencing runs, sorting error was corrected in each run separately before the runs were combined. TCRdb limited this immuneACCESS table to in-frame rearrangements with V and J called. A share of clones is missing; checked studies link under half to unresolved V genes, and the rest is unexplained. V, J and clone size are those of that table, while D and trimming were read from the DNA. This sample comprises roughly 45,000 clones, less than 95% of them detected only once. 0.7% of the sample comes from the top ten.

The chain is encoded by TRBV6-5 joined to TRBJ1-6; TRBD1 is possibly the D segment (5 matching bases). This clonotype was obtained from a human donor in good health. Sequencing was done on a sample of Tregs from blood. Here is the DNA: TGTGCCAGCGGACTTGGAGGGGATTCACCCCTCCACTTT. The translation is CASGLGGDSPLHF.